The 22 T cell receptor beta chains reported below all come from one sample, sequenced in a study of T cell responses to AZD1222 COVID-19 vaccine. TCRdb's table, derived via immunoSEQ multiplex PCR, lists solely in-frame clones and lacks some. This table has 100,000 to 150,000 clones, more than 80% appearing once. Material: peripheral blood, obtained on day 0 of AZD1222 vaccination. These TCRs come from an adult in good health.

The chain links TRBV2 to TRBJ2-3; D may match TRBD1 or TRBD2 (6 bases each). The V end was cut by 4 bases, the J end by 4 bases, with 15 bases between. CDR1 SNHLY and CDR2 FYNNEI come from the germline V gene. There are 15 residues in the CDR3. The CDR3 coding sequence is TGTGCCAGCAGTGGGGGGGCGCCTAGCTCAGATACGCAGTATTTT. Translated: CASSGGAPSSDTQYF.

The chain is built from TRBV10-3 and TRBJ2-4, with D maybe TRBD1 (5 bases). The CDR3 runs 15 residues. Deletions cut 0 bases from V and 2 bases from J, with 8 bases between. Per germline, CDR1 ENHRY and CDR2 SYGVKD. DNA of the CDR3: TGTGCCATCAGTGAGTCTGCAGGGTCCAAAAACATTCAGTACTTC. It codes for CAISESAGSKNIQYF.

Regarding this clone: Its ends do not fully match the called genes, so a read error is possible. The chain recombines TRBV5-1 with TRBJ2-1; tentatively, D is TRBD1 (8 bases). This CDR3 is 14 amino acids long. Germline V CDR1 and CDR2: SGHRS, YFSETQ. The CDR3 reads CASSSDRDYDEQFF. In DNA form, the CDR3 reads TGCGCCAGCAGCTCGGACAGGGACTACGATGAGCAGTTCTTC.

V is TRBV11-2 and J is TRBJ2-7; D not certain. V lost 4 bases and J 6 bases, leaving 16 bases between the germline ends. CDR3 length equals 14 residues. In germline, CDR1 is SGHAT, CDR2 FQNNGV. The CDR3: CASSSNVIFGEQYF. The DNA of the CDR3 is TGTGCCAGCAGCTCAAATGTAATCTTCGGCGAGCAGTACTTC.

The chain uses TRBV7-9 and TRBJ2-3; the match to TRBD2 covers 7 bases. CDR1 and CDR2 from the germline V gene are SEHNR and FQNEAQ (reference sequence). V shed 6 bases and J 1 base; nucleotides not matched to a gene: 13. The CDR3 runs to 17 residues. This CDR3 reads CASRPLGGIRGTDTQYF. The CDR3 nucleotides are TGTGCCAGCAGGCCCCTCGGGGGGATTCGGGGCACAGATACGCAGTATTTT.

V gene TRBV19 combines with J gene TRBJ1-5; D uncertain. V was clipped by 11 bases and J by 9 bases, with 20 bases between them. The V gene's germline CDR1 is LNHDA and CDR2 SQIVND (reference sequence). The CDR3 is 13 amino acids. The CDR3 nucleotides read TGTGCCTCCCAGGACGGGGTGACACGGCCCCAGCATTTT. It specifies CASQDGVTRPQHF.

The V and J genes are TRBV2 and TRBJ1-5; a possible D gene is TRBD1 (6 bases). CDR3 length: 15 residues. The ends were cut back, 6 bases at V and 2 bases at J, with 14 bases in the middle. Germline V gene data show CDR1 as SNHLY and CDR2 as FYNNEI. The CDR3 loop is CASSPEGGGNQPQHF. Here the CDR3 DNA reads TGTGCCAGCAGCCCGGAGGGGGGCGGCAATCAGCCCCAGCATTTT.

The chain is built from TRBV4-2 and TRBJ1-3; perhaps TRBD1 as D (6 bases). The germline CDR1 and CDR2 sequences are LGHNA and YNFKEQ. The ends were cut back, 1 base at V and 0 bases at J, with 7 bases in the middle. This CDR3 has 15 residues. CDR3 sequence: CASSQATGSGNTIYF. In nucleotides, the CDR3 is TGTGCCAGCAGCCAAGCGACAGGCTCTGGAAACACCATATATTTT.

The rearrangement joins TRBV28 to TRBJ1-5; no definite D call. The CDR3 spans 13 residues. Trimming cost V 5 bases and J 6 bases, with 11 bases left between them. Germline loops: CDR1 MDHEN, CDR2 SYDVKM. The CDR3 loop is CASSPTLFQPQHF. The CDR3, as DNA: TGTGCCAGCAGTCCGACTCTCTTTCAGCCCCAGCATTTT.

This clone appeared once. The chain has TRBV19 and TRBJ1-2; TRBD1 matches at 11 bases. Germline assignment: CDR1 LNHDA and CDR2 SQIVND (reference sequence). The CDR3 is 17 amino acids. The V gene end was trimmed by 4 bases and the J gene end by 4 bases; junction bases not matched to a gene: 11. The CDR3 DNA reads as TGTGCCAGTAGTAGAAGGACAGGGGGCGCCGAAATCTATGGCTACACCTTC. Protein product: CASSRRTGGAEIYGYTF.

For the CDR3, the DNA is TGCGCCAGCAGCCAGACGGGGGTGGGAGAGACCCAGTACTTC. It codes for CASSQTGVGETQYF. The V and J genes are TRBV5-1 and TRBJ2-5; a possible D gene is TRBD2 (6 bases). The germline CDR1 and CDR2 sequences are SGHRS and YFSETQ. With 4 bases removed from V and 4 bases from J, the gap between germline ends came to 14 bases. This CDR3 is built from 14 residues.

In this sample, this clone turned up once. V gene TRBV5-1 combines with J gene TRBJ2-7; 7 positions match TRBD2. V lost 5 bases to trimming and J lost 5 bases; unmatched junction nucleotides: 16. CDR3 length equals 16 residues. Per the germline V gene, CDR1 is SGHRS and CDR2 is YFSETQ. The CDR3 DNA follows: TGCGCCAGCAGTTCCCGAGCGGCTAGCGGTAGTGACGAGCAGTACTTC. Amino acid sequence: CASSSRAASGSDEQYF. Looking up the rest from reference TRBV5-1 and TRBJ2-7 gives the full variable domain: KAGVTQTPRYLIKTRGQQVTLSCSPISGHRSVSWYQQTPGQGLQFLFEYFSETQRNKGNFPGRFSGRQFSNSRSEMNVSTLELGDSALYLCASSSRAASGSDEQYFGPGTRLTVT.

Of note for this clone: The junction differs from germline at one of its ends, possibly a read error. The CDR3 bases are TGTGCCAGCAGGCCCTCGGGGAACTCTGAAGCTTTCTTT. Translated, it gives CASRPSGNSEAFF. J is TRBJ1-1 and V is TRBV2, with no clear D. This CDR3 region has 13 residues. Germline V lookup: CDR1 SNHLY, CDR2 FYNNEI.

The chain joins TRBV13 to TRBJ1-2, with no clear D. There are 13 residues in the CDR3. V was trimmed by 7 bases and J by 8 bases, leaving 17 bases between them. Germline V gene lookup returns CDR1 PRHDT and CDR2 FYEKMQ (reference sequence). DNA of the CDR3: TGTGCCAGCATATTACCTGGGCGGGGAGGCTACACCTTC. Translated, it gives CASILPGRGGYTF.

The J gene is TRBJ2-1, the V gene TRBV6-5; TRBD2 agrees at 7 bases. The CDR3 sequence is 14 residues long. Germline assignment: CDR1 MNHEY and CDR2 SVGAGI. The ends lost 7 bases at V and 7 bases at J; junction bases unmatched: 10. This CDR3 is CASNPAGRWNEQFF. The CDR3 DNA reads as TGTGCCAGCAACCCAGCGGGGAGGTGGAATGAGCAGTTCTTC.

J is TRBJ2-3 and V is TRBV6-6; perhaps TRBD2 as D (6 bases). Germline V gene lookup returns CDR1 MNHNY and CDR2 SVGAGI (reference sequence). The CDR3 is made up of 13 amino acids. V dropped 8 bases and J dropped 1 base, with 10 bases sitting between them. Written as DNA, the CDR3 is TGTGCCAGCGTGCGGGACGGCACAGATACGCAGTATTTT. This gives the protein CASVRDGTDTQYF.

The chain is built from TRBV20-1 and TRBJ2-1; a possible D gene is TRBD2 (5 bases). This CDR3 comprises 10 residues. Germline V gives CDR1 DFQATT, CDR2 SNEGSKA (reference sequence). The V end was cut by 5 bases, the J end by 8 bases, with 7 bases between. The CDR3 nucleotides read TGCAGTGCTTCCGGGGATGAGCAGTTCTTC. This encodes CSASGDEQFF.

The V and J genes are TRBV7-2 and TRBJ1-5; maybe TRBD1 (6 bases). Germline V CDR1 and CDR2: SGHTA, FQGNSA. V was shortened by 5 bases and J by 5 bases, with 10 bases between the two germline ends. This CDR3 is built from 13 residues. CDR3 in amino acids: CASSRTADQPQHF. The DNA for the CDR3 is TGTGCCAGCAGCCGGACAGCTGATCAGCCCCAGCATTTT.

V is TRBV28 and J is TRBJ1-5; weak D call: TRBD1 (5 bases). V lost 6 bases, J lost 3 bases, and 18 bases lay in between. CDR1 MDHEN and CDR2 SYDVKM come from the germline V gene. CDR3 length equals 16 residues. The CDR3 region is CASSMESRGNNQPQHF. The CDR3 nucleotides read TGTGCCAGCAGCATGGAGTCGAGGGGAAACAATCAGCCCCAGCATTTT.

This clone is a singleton in its sample. The CDR3 DNA follows: TGTGCCAGTACTCCACCGACGGGTCTTGGAAACACCATATATTTT. Its translation is CASTPPTGLGNTIYF. The chain links TRBV19 to TRBJ1-3, with no clear D. Germline CDR1 reads LNHDA; CDR2 reads SQIVND (reference sequence). V was shortened by 7 bases and J by 3 bases, with 16 bases between the two germline ends. This CDR3 contains 15 residues. Based on the CDR3 plus reference TRBV19 and TRBJ1-3, the full variable domain is DGGITQSPKYLFRKEGQNVTLSCEQNLNHDAMYWYRQDPGQGLRLIYYSQIVNDFQKGDIAEGYSVSREKKESFPLTVTSAQKNPTAFYLCASTPPTGLGNTIYFGEGSWLTVV.

This chain links TRBV6-5 with TRBJ2-1; the D is unclear. This CDR3 region has 12 residues. CDR1 is MNHEY and CDR2 is SVGAGI in the germline V gene. Deletions cut 0 bases from V and 5 bases from J, with 2 bases between. The CDR3 DNA reads as TGTGCCAGCAGTTACTCTAACAATGAGCAGTTCTTC. Protein: CASSYSNNEQFF.

The chain carries TRBV28 and TRBJ1-1; no firm D call. The CDR3 covers 14 residues. CDR1 and CDR2 from the germline V gene are MDHEN and SYDVKM. Deletions cut 5 bases from V and 0 bases from J, with 10 bases between. CDR3 bases: TGTGCCAGCAGTCCCCACTCCATGAACACTGAAGCTTTCTTT. Translating gives CASSPHSMNTEAFF. Full variable domain (missing parts from reference TRBV28 and TRBJ1-1): DVKVTQSSRYLVKRTGEKVFLECVQDMDHENMFWYRQDPGLGLRLIYFSYDVKMKEKGDIPEGYSVSREKKERFSLILESASTNQTSMYLCASSPHSMNTEAFFGQGTRLTVV.